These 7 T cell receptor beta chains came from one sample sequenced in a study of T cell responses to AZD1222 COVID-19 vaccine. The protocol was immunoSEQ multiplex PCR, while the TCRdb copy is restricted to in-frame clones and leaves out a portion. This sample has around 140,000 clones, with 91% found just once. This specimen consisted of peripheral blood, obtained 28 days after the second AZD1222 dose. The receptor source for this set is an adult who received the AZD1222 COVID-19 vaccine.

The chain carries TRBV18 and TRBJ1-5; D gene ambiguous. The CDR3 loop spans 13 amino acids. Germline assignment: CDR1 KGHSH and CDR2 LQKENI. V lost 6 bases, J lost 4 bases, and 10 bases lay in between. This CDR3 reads CASSATENQPQHF. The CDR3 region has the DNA TGTGCCAGCTCCGCTACGGAGAATCAGCCCCAGCATTTT.

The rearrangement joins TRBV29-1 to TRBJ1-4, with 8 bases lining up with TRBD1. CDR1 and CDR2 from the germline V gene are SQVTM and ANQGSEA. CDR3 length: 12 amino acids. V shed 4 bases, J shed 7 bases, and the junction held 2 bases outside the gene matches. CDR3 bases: TGCAGCGTTGGGGGACAGGCTGAAAAACTGTTTTTT. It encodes CSVGGQAEKLFF.

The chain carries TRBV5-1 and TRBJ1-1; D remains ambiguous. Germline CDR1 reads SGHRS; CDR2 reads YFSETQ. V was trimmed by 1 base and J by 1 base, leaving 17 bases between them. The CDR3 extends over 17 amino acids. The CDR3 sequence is CASSLRGGLGGNTEAFF. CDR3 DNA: TGCGCCAGCAGCTTGCGGGGAGGGTTAGGTGGGAACACTGAAGCTTTCTTT.

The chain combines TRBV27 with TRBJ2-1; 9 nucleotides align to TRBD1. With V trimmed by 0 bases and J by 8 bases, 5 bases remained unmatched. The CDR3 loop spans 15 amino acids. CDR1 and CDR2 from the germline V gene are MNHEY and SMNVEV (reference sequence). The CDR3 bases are TGTGCCAGCAGTTTATCGCCTGGGACAGGGTATGAGCAGTTCTTC. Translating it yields CASSLSPGTGYEQFF.

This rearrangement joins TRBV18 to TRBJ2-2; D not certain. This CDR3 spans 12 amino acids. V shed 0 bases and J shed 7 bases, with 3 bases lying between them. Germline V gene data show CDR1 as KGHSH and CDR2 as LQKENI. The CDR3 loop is CASSPPHGELFF. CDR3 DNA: TGTGCCAGCTCACCACCACACGGGGAGCTGTTTTTT.

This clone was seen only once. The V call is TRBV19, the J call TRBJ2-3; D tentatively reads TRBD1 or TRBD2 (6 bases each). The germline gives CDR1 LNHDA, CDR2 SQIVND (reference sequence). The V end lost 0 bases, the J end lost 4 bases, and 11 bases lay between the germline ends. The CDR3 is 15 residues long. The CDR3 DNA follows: TGTGCCAGTAGTATAGAGGGGGGCCAGGCAGATACGCAGTATTTT. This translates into CASSIEGGQADTQYF. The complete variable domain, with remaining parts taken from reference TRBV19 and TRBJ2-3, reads DGGITQSPKYLFRKEGQNVTLSCEQNLNHDAMYWYRQDPGQGLRLIYYSQIVNDFQKGDIAEGYSVSREKKESFPLTVTSAQKNPTAFYLCASSIEGGQADTQYFGPGTRLTVL.

The CDR3 bases are TGTGCCATCAGCGGGCGTAGGACTAGCGGGGGAGATACGCAGTATTTT. Its protein product is CAISGRRTSGGDTQYF. V usage is TRBV10-3 and J usage is TRBJ2-3, with TRBD2 matching 13 bases. There are 16 residues in the CDR3. V lost 6 bases to trimming and J lost 5 bases; unmatched junction nucleotides: 8. Germline CDR1 ENHRY, CDR2 SYGVKD.